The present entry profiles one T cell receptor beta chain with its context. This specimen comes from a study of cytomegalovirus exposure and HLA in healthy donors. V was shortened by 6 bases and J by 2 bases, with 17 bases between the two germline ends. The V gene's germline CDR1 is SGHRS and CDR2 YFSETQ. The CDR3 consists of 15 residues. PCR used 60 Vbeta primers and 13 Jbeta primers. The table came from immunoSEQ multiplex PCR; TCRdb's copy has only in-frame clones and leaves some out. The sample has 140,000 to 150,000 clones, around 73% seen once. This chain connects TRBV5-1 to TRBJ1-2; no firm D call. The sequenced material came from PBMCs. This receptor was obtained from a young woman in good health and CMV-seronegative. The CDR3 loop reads CASTPSFARNYGYTF. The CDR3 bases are TGCGCCAGCACCCCTTCGTTCGCCAGGAACTATGGCTACACCTTC.